This is a list of T cell receptor beta chains from one sample in a study of T cells in Graves' hyperthyroidism and ophthalmopathy. TCRdb passed the multiplex PCR reads through MiXCR, listing each CDR3 protein once. In the table there are roughly 130,000 distinct CDR3 sequences, around 21% of which are singletons. Material for sequencing was blood. These receptors came from a woman in her fifties or sixties with Graves' hyperthyroidism that later progressed to Graves' ophthalmopathy. CDR3s include the opening cysteine and the closing phenylalanine or tryptophan. The D gene is left open where the match is weak.

d_call v_call cdr3_aa
TRBD2 TRBV20-1 CSARSGRMTDTQYF
TRBD1 TRBV30 CAWKDRGTTEAFF
. TRBV5-1 CASSLGQSLNTEAFF
TRBD2 TRBV2 CASTPGLAGDTQYF
. TRBV3-1 CASSQDGGGGAFYEQYF
TRBD1 TRBV27 CASGDRGGNEKLFF
. TRBV10-3 CAISGKGLQNTEAFF
TRBD2 TRBV12-3/TRBV12-4 CASSPGTSGGNEQFF
. TRBV20-1 CSVYVGGQTQYF
. TRBV18 CASSPQKGNQPQHF
. TRBV12-3/TRBV12-4 CASRLGTGAGEQYF
. TRBV28 CASSRGLWGEQYF
. TRBV19 CASSPWRTGPQETQYF
. TRBV2 CASRDTFEQYF
TRBD1 TRBV25-1 CASRGTGADTQYF
. TRBV5-8 CASSPPRGEQYF
TRBD1 TRBV7-2 CASSQGSRAGGGYTF
TRBD2 TRBV6-1 CASRGTSGSGYNEQFF
. TRBV15 CATSRGGSDLETQYF
TRBD2 TRBV19 CASSIEAGAYEQYF
. TRBV5-4 CASSPGLFGADNEQFF
. TRBV28 CASSLARAIGNEQFF
TRBD1 TRBV6-1 CASSEAWVGQGNQPQHF
TRBD1 TRBV20-1 CSATRTGDERAFF
. TRBV5-1 CASSLDPDSYEQYF
TRBD2 TRBV19 CASSFRASGINAYEQYF
TRBD1 TRBV20-1 CSASDRGQSGNTIYF
. TRBV2 CASSVAGANQPQHF
. TRBV28 CASSLSGASYEQHF
TRBD2 TRBV19 CASSIEASGSSYEQYF
. TRBV11-2 CASSPGFQETAFF
. TRBV18 CASSTAMRVDTQYF
TRBD1 TRBV7-8 CASSLDRGDSETQYF
TRBD1 TRBV20-1 CSASWQGALRSSGNTIYF
. TRBV7-9 CGGADTEAFF
TRBD2 TRBV6-1 CASSEGGTAKNIQYF
TRBD2 TRBV9 CASSVAGREETDTQYF
. TRBV7-8 CASSLGTGGEQYF
. TRBV7-2 CASSLPGGAGNTIYF
. TRBV20-1 CSARAQVATNEKLFF
TRBD1 TRBV6-1 CASSEAPGQGFTDTQYF
TRBD1 TRBV11-2 CASSLVLTRDRGWAFF
. TRBV11-2 CASSEGPQETQYF
. TRBV7-6 CASSAAESPNNEQFF
. TRBV5-1 CASSYPGADTQYF
. TRBV7-2 CASSLAGNSYEQYF
. TRBV10-3 CAISEEASTMTQFF
. TRBV7-9 CASRSSTDTQYF
. TRBV28 CASPPPVPSYIETEAFF